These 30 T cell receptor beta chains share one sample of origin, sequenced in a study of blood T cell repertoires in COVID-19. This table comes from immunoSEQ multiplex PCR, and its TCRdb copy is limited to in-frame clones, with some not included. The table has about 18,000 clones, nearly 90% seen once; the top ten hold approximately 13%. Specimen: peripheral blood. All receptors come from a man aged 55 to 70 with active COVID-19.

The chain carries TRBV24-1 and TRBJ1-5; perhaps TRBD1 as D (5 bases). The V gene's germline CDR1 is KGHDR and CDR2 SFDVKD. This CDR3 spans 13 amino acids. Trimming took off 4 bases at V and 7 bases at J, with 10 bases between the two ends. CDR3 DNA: TGTGCCACCAGTGACCGGGACTTACAGCCCCAGCATTTT. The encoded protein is CATSDRDLQPQHF.

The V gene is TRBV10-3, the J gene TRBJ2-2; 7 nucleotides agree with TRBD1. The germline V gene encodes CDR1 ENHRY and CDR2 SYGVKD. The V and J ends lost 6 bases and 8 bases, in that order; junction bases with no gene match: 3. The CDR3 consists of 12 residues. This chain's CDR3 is CAIRRQGGELFF. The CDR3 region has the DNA TGTGCCATCAGAAGACAGGGAGGGGAGCTGTTTTTT.

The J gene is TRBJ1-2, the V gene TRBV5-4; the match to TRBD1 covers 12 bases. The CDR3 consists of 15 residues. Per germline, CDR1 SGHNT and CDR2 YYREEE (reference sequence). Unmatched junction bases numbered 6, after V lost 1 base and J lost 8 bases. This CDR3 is CASSLYGTGGRGYTF. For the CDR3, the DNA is TGTGCCAGCAGCTTGTACGGGACAGGGGGCCGAGGCTACACCTTC.

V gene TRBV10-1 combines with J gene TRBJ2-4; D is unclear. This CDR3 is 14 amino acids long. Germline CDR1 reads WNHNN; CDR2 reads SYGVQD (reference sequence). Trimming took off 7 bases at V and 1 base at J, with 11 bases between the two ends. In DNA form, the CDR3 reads TGCGCCAGCATCCCCCACTCTGCCAAAAACATTCAGTACTTC. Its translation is CASIPHSAKNIQYF.

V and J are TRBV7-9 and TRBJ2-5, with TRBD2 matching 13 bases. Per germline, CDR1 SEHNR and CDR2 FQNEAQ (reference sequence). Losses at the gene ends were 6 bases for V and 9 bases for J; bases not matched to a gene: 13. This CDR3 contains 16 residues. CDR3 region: CASRPRLAGGNAAQYF. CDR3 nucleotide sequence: TGTGCCAGCAGACCCAGACTAGCGGGGGGCAATGCGGCCCAGTACTTC.

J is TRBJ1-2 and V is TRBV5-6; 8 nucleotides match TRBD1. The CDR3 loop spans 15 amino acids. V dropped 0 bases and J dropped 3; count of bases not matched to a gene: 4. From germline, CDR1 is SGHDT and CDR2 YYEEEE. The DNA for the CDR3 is TGTGCCAGCAGCTTGGGGACAGGGAGAGACTATGGCTACACCTTC. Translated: CASSLGTGRDYGYTF.

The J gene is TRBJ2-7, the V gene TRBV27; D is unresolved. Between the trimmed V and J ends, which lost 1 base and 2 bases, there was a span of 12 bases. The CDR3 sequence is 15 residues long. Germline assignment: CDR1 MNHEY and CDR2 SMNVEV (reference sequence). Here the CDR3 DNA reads TGTGCCAGCAGTTTATACTCGGGTCTCGCCTACGAGCAGTACTTC. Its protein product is CASSLYSGLAYEQYF.

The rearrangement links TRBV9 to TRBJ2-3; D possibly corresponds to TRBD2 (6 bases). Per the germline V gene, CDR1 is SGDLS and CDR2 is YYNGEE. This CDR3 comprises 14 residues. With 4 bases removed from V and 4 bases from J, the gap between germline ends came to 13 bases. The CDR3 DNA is TGTGCCAGCAGCCTGTTTCCGGGGGCAGATACGCAGTATTTT. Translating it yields CASSLFPGADTQYF.

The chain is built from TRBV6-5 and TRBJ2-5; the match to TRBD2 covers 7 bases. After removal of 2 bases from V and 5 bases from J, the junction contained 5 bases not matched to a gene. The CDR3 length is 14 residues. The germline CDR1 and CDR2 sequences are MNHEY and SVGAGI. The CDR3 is CASSYGGSQETQYF. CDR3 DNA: TGTGCCAGCAGTTACGGCGGGAGTCAGGAGACCCAGTACTTC.

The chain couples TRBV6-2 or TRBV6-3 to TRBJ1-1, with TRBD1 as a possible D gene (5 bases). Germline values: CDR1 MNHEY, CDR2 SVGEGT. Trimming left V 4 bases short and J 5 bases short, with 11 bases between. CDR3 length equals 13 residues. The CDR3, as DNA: TGTGCCAGCAGTTTCGGGCGGGGGACTGAAGCTTTCTTT. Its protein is CASSFGRGTEAFF.

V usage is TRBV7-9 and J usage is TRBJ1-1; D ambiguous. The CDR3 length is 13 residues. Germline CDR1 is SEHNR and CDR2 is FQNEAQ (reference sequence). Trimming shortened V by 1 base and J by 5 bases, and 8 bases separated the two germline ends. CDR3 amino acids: CASSLDPGTEAFF. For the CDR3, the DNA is TGTGCCAGCAGCTTAGATCCGGGAACTGAAGCTTTCTTT.

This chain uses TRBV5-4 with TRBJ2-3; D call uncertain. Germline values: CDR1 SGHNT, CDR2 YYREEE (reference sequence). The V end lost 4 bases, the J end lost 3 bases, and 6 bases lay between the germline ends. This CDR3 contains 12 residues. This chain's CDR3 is CASSQVTDTQYF. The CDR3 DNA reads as TGTGCCAGCAGCCAGGTTACAGATACGCAGTATTTT.

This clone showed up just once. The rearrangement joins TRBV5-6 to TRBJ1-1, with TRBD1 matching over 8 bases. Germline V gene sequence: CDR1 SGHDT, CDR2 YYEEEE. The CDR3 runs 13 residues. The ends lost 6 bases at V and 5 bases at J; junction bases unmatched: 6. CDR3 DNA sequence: TGTGCCAGCACCCTAACAGGGGGGACTGAAGCTTTCTTT. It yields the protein CASTLTGGTEAFF.

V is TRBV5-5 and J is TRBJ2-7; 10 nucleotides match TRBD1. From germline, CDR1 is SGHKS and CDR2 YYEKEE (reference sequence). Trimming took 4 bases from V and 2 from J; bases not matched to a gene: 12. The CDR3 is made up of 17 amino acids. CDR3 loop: CASSRSTDRGGTYEQYF. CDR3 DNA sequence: TGTGCCAGCAGCCGATCTACGGACAGGGGGGGAACCTACGAGCAGTACTTC.

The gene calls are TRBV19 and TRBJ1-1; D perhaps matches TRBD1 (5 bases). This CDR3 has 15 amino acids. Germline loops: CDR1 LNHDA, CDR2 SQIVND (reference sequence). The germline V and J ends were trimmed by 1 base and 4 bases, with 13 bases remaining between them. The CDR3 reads CASSIADGGGTEAFF. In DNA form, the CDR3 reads TGTGCCAGTAGTATAGCAGATGGGGGAGGCACTGAAGCTTTCTTT. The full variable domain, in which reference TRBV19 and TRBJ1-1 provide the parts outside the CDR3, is DGGITQSPKYLFRKEGQNVTLSCEQNLNHDAMYWYRQDPGQGLRLIYYSQIVNDFQKGDIAEGYSVSREKKESFPLTVTSAQKNPTAFYLCASSIADGGGTEAFFGQGTRLTVV.

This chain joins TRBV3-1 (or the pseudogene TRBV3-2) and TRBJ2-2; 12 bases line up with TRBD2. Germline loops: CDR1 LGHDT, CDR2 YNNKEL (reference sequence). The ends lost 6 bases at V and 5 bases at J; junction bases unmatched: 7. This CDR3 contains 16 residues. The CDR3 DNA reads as TGTGCCAGCAGGGCCCTAGCGGGAGGGCCTACCGGGGAGCTGTTTTTT. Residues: CASRALAGGPTGELFF.

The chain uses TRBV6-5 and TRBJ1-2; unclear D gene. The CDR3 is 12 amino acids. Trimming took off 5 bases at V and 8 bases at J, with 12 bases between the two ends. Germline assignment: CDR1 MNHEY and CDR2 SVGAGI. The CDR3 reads CASSRLPWGYTF. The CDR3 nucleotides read TGTGCCAGCAGTCGCCTACCATGGGGCTACACCTTC.

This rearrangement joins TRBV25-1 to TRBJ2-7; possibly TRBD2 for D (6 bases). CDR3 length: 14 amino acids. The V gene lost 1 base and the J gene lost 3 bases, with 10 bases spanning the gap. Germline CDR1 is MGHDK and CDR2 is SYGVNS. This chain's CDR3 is CASSEWRALYEQYF. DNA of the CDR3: TGTGCCAGCAGTGAATGGAGGGCCCTCTACGAGCAGTACTTC.

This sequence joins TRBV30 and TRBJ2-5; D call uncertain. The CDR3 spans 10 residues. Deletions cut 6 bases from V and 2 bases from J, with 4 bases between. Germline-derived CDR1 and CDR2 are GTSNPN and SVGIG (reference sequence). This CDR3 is CACKQETQYF. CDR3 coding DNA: TGTGCCTGTAAACAAGAGACCCAGTACTTC.

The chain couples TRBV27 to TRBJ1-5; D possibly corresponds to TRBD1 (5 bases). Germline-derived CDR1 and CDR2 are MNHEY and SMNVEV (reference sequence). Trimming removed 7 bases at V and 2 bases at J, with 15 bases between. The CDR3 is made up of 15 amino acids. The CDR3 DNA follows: TGTGCCAGCACGCCCGGGGGAAAGGGCAATCAGCCCCAGCATTTT. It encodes CASTPGGKGNQPQHF.

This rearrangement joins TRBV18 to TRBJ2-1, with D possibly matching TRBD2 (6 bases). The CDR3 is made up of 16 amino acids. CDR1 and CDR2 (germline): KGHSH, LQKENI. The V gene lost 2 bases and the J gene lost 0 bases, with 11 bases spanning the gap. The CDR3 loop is CASSPSRGSSYNEQFF. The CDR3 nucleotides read TGTGCCAGCTCACCATCCCGGGGGAGCTCCTACAATGAGCAGTTCTTC.

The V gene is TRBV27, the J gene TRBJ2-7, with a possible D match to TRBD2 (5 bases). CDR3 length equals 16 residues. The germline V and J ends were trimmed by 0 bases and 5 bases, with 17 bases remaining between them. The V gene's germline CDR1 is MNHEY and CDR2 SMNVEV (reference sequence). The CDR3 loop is CASSLSPGELLDEQYF. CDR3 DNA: TGTGCCAGCAGTTTATCCCCCGGGGAGCTTTTGGACGAGCAGTACTTC.

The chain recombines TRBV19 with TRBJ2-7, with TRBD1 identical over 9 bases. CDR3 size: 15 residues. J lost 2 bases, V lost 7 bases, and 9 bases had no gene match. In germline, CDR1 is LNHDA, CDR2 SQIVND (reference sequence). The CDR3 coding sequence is TGTGCCAGTACAGGACAGGGGATCGGGGCCTACGAGCAGTACTTC. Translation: CASTGQGIGAYEQYF.

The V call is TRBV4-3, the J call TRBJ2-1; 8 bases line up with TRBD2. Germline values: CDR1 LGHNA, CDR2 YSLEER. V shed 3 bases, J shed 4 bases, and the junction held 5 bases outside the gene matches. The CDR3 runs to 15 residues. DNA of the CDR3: TGCGCCAGCAGCCAGTACAGCGGGGGTTACAATGAGCAGTTCTTC. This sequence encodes CASSQYSGGYNEQFF.

The CDR3 DNA follows: TGTGCCAGCAGCATACGACTAGCGGGGCTCACAGATACGCAGTATTTT. Translating it yields CASSIRLAGLTDTQYF. The genes are TRBV6-2 or TRBV6-3 and TRBJ2-3, with TRBD2 matching 11 bases. The length of the CDR3 is 16 residues. Trimming at V came to 6 bases and at J to 2 bases, leaving 7 bases not matched to a gene. Germline V CDR1 and CDR2: MNHEY, SVGEGT.

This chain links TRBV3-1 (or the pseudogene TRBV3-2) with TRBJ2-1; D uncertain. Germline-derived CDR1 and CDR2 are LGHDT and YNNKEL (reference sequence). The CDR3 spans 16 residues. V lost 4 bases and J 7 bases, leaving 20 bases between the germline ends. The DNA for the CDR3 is TGTGCCAGCAGCCCCCCGCTAGACTTAATTAGGAATGAGCAGTTCTTC. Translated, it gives CASSPPLDLIRNEQFF.

The CDR3 DNA is TGTGCCAGCAGTTGGAGGGCAGCGACAACGAACACCGGGGAGCTGTTTTTT. Its protein product is CASSWRAATTNTGELFF. The rearrangement links TRBV27 to TRBJ2-2; D may be TRBD2 (6 bases). The CDR3 is 17 residues long. Trimming removed 4 bases at V and 0 bases at J, with 15 bases between. Germline V gene sequence: CDR1 MNHEY, CDR2 SMNVEV (reference sequence).

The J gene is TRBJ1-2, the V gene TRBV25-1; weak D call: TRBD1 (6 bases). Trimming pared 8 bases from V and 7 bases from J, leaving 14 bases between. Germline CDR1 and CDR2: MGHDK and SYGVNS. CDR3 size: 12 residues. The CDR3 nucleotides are TGTGCCAGCGCTAGGGGGTCCCTTGGCTACACCTTC. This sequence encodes CASARGSLGYTF.

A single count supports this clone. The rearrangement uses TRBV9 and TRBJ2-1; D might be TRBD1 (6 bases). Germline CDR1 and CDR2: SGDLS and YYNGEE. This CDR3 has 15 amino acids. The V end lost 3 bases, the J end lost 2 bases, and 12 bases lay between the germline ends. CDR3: CASSGGGVAYNEQFF. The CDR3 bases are TGTGCCAGCAGCGGAGGGGGTGTAGCCTACAATGAGCAGTTCTTC.

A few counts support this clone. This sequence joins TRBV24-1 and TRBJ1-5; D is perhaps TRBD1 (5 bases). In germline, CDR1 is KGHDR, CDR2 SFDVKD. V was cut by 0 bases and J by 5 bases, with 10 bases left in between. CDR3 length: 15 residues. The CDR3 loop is CATSDLEGGDQPQHF. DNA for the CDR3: TGTGCCACCAGTGATTTGGAGGGAGGGGATCAGCCCCAGCATTTT.